These T cell receptor beta chains were read from a single sample in a study of CD8 T cells in Susac syndrome. TCRdb independently ran MiXCR on the immunoSEQ multiplex PCR reads; one entry per CDR3 protein. This sample yields a few hundred thousand distinct CDR3 sequences, of which 95% are seen a single time; approximately 0.075% belongs to the top ten. Source material: CD4+ T cells from PBMCs. The receptors originated from a human donor with multiple sclerosis. Both conserved end residues are part of each CDR3. The D gene is left open where the match is weak. A clone size is listed for some rows: how often the clone was seen (once, few, many), or a class if it is expanded.

TRBJ2-6 13 NA NA TRBV12-3/TRBV12-4 CASSESGANVLTF TGTGCCAGCAGTGAATCCGGGGCCAACGTCCTGACTTTC
TRBJ2-5 11 NA NA TRBV6-5 CASSYEGIQYF TGTGCCAGCAGTTACGAAGGCATCCAGTACTTC
TRBJ2-3 14 NA TRBD2 TRBV20-1 CSASAAGDTDTQYF TGCAGTGCTAGTGCGGCGGGAGACACAGATACGCAGTATTTT
TRBJ2-7 15 NA NA TRBV28 CASSSSGALPYEQYF TGTGCCAGCAGTTCCTCCGGAGCCCTTCCCTACGAGCAGTACTTC
TRBJ2-3 16 NA NA TRBV15 CATSRAGRDSGTTQYF TGTGCCACCAGCAGAGCGGGCAGGGACTCGGGAACGACGCAGTATTTT
TRBJ2-3 13 NA NA TRBV6-5 CASSYQPTDTQYF TGTGCCAGCAGTTACCAGCCCACAGATACGCAGTATTTT
TRBJ2-3 15 few TRBD2 TRBV30 CAWHEYERGPGTQYF TGTGCCTGGCACGAGTACGAGCGGGGGCCTGGTACGCAGTATTTT
TRBJ1-2 13 once NA TRBV4-2 CASSRPTVYGYTF TGTGCCAGCAGCCGACCGACGGTCTATGGCTACACCTTC
TRBJ1-5 13 NA NA TRBV3-1 CASRGDPNQPQHF TGTGCCAGCAGAGGGGACCCTAATCAGCCCCAGCATTTT
TRBJ2-1 13 NA NA TRBV20-1 CSASLRAVGEQFF TGCAGTGCTAGCCTCAGGGCAGTTGGTGAGCAGTTCTTC
TRBJ2-5 16 NA TRBD2 TRBV20-1 CSANPRLAGDQETQYF TGCAGTGCTAATCCACGACTAGCGGGGGATCAAGAGACCCAGTACTTC
TRBJ1-4 13 NA NA TRBV3-1 CASSPNSREKLFF TGTGCCAGCAGCCCAAATAGCCGTGAAAAACTGTTTTTT
TRBJ1-6 15 NA NA TRBV14 CASSQDLTGASPLHF TGTGCCAGCAGCCAAGATTTAACGGGGGCTTCACCCCTCCACTTT
TRBJ1-2 13 NA TRBD1 TRBV6-5 CASSWDRGYGYTF TGTGCCAGCAGTTGGGACAGGGGTTATGGCTACACCTTC
TRBJ2-2 14 NA NA TRBV5-6 CASTPFGGTGELFF TGTGCCAGCACCCCGTTCGGAGGGACCGGGGAGCTGTTTTTT
TRBJ2-1 11 once NA TRBV30 CAWSRSDEQFF TGTGCCTGGAGTAGGTCCGATGAGCAGTTCTTC